This passage covers 26 T cell receptor beta chains from one sample sequenced in a study of cytomegalovirus exposure and HLA in healthy donors. Use of 60 Vbeta and 13 Jbeta primers characterized the PCR. Libraries were prepared by immunoSEQ multiplex PCR; TCRdb keeps only in-frame clonotypes and omits some of them. The data contain 150,000 to 200,000 clones, roughly 71% of them singletons. The sample comprised PBMCs. Receptor source: a girl between 10 and 17 years old in good health and CMV-seronegative.

The gene calls are TRBV13 and TRBJ2-7; TRBD2 might be the D (7 bases). The CDR3 runs 15 residues. Germline loops: CDR1 PRHDT, CDR2 FYEKMQ (reference sequence). Trimming shortened V by 1 base and J by 5 bases, and 15 bases separated the two germline ends. The CDR3 reads CASSLVGGASHEQYF. DNA for the CDR3: TGTGCCAGCAGCTTAGTAGGGGGGGCCAGTCACGAGCAGTACTTC.

This rearrangement joins TRBV7-3 to TRBJ1-1; D call uncertain. Germline-derived CDR1 and CDR2 are SGHTA and FQGTGA. Deletions cut 5 bases from V and 4 bases from J, with 11 bases between. The CDR3 covers 13 residues. CDR3 in DNA: TGTGCCAGCAGCCAGAGGGCGGCCACTGAAGCTTTCTTT. This translates into CASSQRAATEAFF.

V is TRBV15 and J is TRBJ2-7; no reliable D call. The CDR3 consists of 19 residues. With 0 bases removed from V and 4 bases from J, the gap between germline ends came to 25 bases. Germline CDR1 is LNHNV and CDR2 is YYDKDF (reference sequence). CDR3 coding DNA: TGTGCCACCAGCAGAGAAAGGATTGGCCCAGAACAGACGCCTTACGAGCAGTACTTC. It is translated as CATSRERIGPEQTPYEQYF.

The chain combines TRBV9 with TRBJ2-5, with 8 bases identical to TRBD2. Germline lookup yields CDR1 SGDLS and CDR2 YYNGEE. V shed 0 bases and J 1 base; nucleotides not matched to a gene: 8. The CDR3 sequence is 17 residues long. CDR3 bases: TGTGCCAGCAGCGTAGCCGTTGCGGGGGGTTTCCAAGAGACCCAGTACTTC. Residues: CASSVAVAGGFQETQYF.

The gene calls are TRBV4-1 and TRBJ2-1; D remains unclear. The CDR3 spans 12 residues. Germline values: CDR1 MGHRA, CDR2 YSYEKL. Between the trimmed V and J ends, which lost 8 bases and 6 bases, there was a span of 11 bases. CDR3 nucleotides: TGCGCCAGCGGCCGAACGGGCAATGAGCAGTTCTTC. Amino acid sequence: CASGRTGNEQFF.

The chain combines TRBV7-6 with TRBJ2-7; 8 bases are shared with TRBD2. From germline, CDR1 is SGHVS and CDR2 FNYEAQ. This CDR3 has 18 residues. The V gene end was trimmed by 0 bases and the J gene end by 2 bases; junction bases not matched to a gene: 12. The CDR3 loop is CASSLAQIAGRPTYEQYF. CDR3 nucleotide sequence: TGTGCCAGCAGCTTAGCGCAGATAGCGGGGCGTCCGACCTACGAGCAGTACTTC.

On this clone itself: The same CDR3 also results from other DNA sequences found in this sample. The rearrangement uses TRBV19 and TRBJ1-5, with 7 positions matching TRBD1. In germline, CDR1 is LNHDA, CDR2 SQIVND (reference sequence). With 5 bases clipped from V and 3 bases from J, the junction kept 1 base outside the gene matches. This CDR3 has 13 residues. The chain's CDR3 is CASSGTVNQPQHF. CDR3 DNA sequence: TGTGCCAGTAGTGGGACAGTCAATCAGCCCCAGCATTTT.

There are a few counts of this clone. V is TRBV5-8 and J is TRBJ1-6, with D tentatively TRBD1 (5 bases). Germline V gene lookup returns CDR1 SGHTS and CDR2 YDEGEE. Trimming took 3 bases from V and 8 from J, leaving 12 bases between them. CDR3 length equals 14 residues. CDR3 region: CASSWGGVHSPLHF. CDR3 DNA: TGTGCCAGCAGCTGGGGGGGAGTACATTCACCCCTCCACTTT.

This clone has more than one count but fewer than ten. This rearrangement joins TRBV6-1 to TRBJ1-2, with TRBD1 as a possible D gene (5 bases). V was pared by 0 bases and J by 6 bases, with 8 bases between. This CDR3 comprises 13 residues. Germline V gene lookup returns CDR1 MNHNS and CDR2 SASEGT. The CDR3 DNA is TGTGCCAGCAGTGAAGCCCCAGGGAATGGCTACACCTTC. Its protein product is CASSEAPGNGYTF.

The chain uses TRBV29-1 and TRBJ2-2; D uncertain. Germline V CDR1 and CDR2: SQVTM, ANQGSEA. The CDR3 is 14 residues long. V was cut by 5 bases and J by 5 bases, with 15 bases left in between. The chain's CDR3 is CSVRSSSWTGELFF. CDR3 DNA: TGCAGCGTTCGCTCGAGTAGCTGGACCGGGGAGCTGTTTTTT.

This clone has just a few counts. The V gene is TRBV5-1, the J gene TRBJ1-5, with TRBD1 matching 9 bases. Per germline, CDR1 SGHRS and CDR2 YFSETQ. V dropped 0 bases and J dropped 6; count of bases not matched to a gene: 1. The CDR3 is made up of 14 amino acids. The CDR3 DNA follows: TGCGCCAGCAGCTTGGGACAGGGGGGTCAGCCCCAGCATTTT. Residues: CASSLGQGGQPQHF.

The gene calls are TRBV18 and TRBJ2-1; 8 bases are a match to TRBD1. V shed 3 bases, J shed 3 bases, and the junction held 4 bases outside the gene matches. This CDR3 contains 15 residues. Germline V CDR1 and CDR2: KGHSH, LQKENI. CDR3 protein: CASSPGGTGYNEQFF. CDR3 bases: TGTGCCAGCTCACCGGGCGGGACAGGCTACAATGAGCAGTTCTTC.

The chain links TRBV2 to TRBJ2-1, with 11 positions matching TRBD1. The CDR3 has 15 residues. V shed 3 bases and J 6 bases; nucleotides not matched to a gene: 4. Germline lookup yields CDR1 SNHLY and CDR2 FYNNEI. As DNA, the CDR3 is TGTGCCAGCAGTGACCTCGGGACAGGGGGCAATGAGCAGTTCTTC. The encoded protein is CASSDLGTGGNEQFF.

V and J are TRBV9 and TRBJ2-1, with 10 bases fitting TRBD2. This CDR3 has 17 residues. In germline, CDR1 is SGDLS, CDR2 YYNGEE. V gave up 3 bases and J gave up 6 bases; unmatched junction bases: 12. The CDR3 region is CASSGLDSGGPSNEQFF. CDR3 sequence (DNA): TGTGCCAGCAGCGGGCTAGATAGCGGGGGGCCATCCAATGAGCAGTTCTTC.

This chain links TRBV5-1 with TRBJ1-6; D uncertain. Trimming shortened V by 0 bases and J by 0 bases, and 4 bases separated the two germline ends. The CDR3 runs 15 residues. Germline loops: CDR1 SGHRS, CDR2 YFSETQ. CDR3 DNA: TGCGCCAGCAGCTTGGACAGCTCCTATAATTCACCCCTCCACTTT. Translation: CASSLDSSYNSPLHF.

This clone was seen a handful of times. The gene calls are TRBV6-5 and TRBJ1-1, with TRBD1 matching 7 bases. With V trimmed by 6 bases and J by 2 bases, 9 bases remained unmatched. The CDR3 is made up of 15 amino acids. Germline CDR1 MNHEY, CDR2 SVGAGI. The CDR3 bases are TGTGCCAGCAGACACCACAGGGGTGGAAACACTGAAGCTTTCTTT. Amino acids: CASRHHRGGNTEAFF.

J is TRBJ1-4 and V is TRBV6-6; no clear D gene. The CDR3 is 14 residues long. Germline V lookup: CDR1 MNHNY, CDR2 SVGAGI (reference sequence). Trimming removed 5 bases at V and 7 bases at J, with 14 bases between. CDR3 coding DNA: TGTGCCAGCAGTAACAATGCGGATGGTGAAAAACTGTTTTTT. This gives the protein CASSNNADGEKLFF.

The chain employs TRBV5-1 and TRBJ2-7; TRBD2 is a possible D gene (5 bases). V was trimmed by 1 base and J by 9 bases, leaving 20 bases between them. Germline CDR1 reads SGHRS; CDR2 reads YFSETQ. The CDR3 has 15 amino acids. Here the CDR3 reads CASSLRVAKAEGQYF. In DNA form, the CDR3 reads TGCGCCAGCAGCTTGCGGGTGGCAAAAGCTGAGGGGCAGTACTTC.

The rearrangement joins TRBV19 to TRBJ2-2; 7 bases line up with TRBD1. The germline CDR1 and CDR2 sequences are LNHDA and SQIVND (reference sequence). V was clipped by 9 bases and J by 7 bases; unmatched bases: 5. CDR3 length: 12 amino acids. The CDR3 is CASEGAVGELFF. The CDR3 DNA follows: TGTGCCAGCGAGGGGGCCGTCGGGGAGCTGTTTTTT.

The J gene is TRBJ2-1, the V gene TRBV6-4; 9 bases fit TRBD2. The CDR3 loop spans 15 amino acids. Germline V gene lookup returns CDR1 MRHNA and CDR2 SNTAGT. V lost 0 bases to trimming and J lost 8 bases; unmatched junction nucleotides: 5. CDR3 coding DNA: TGTGCCAGCAGTGACTCGGCGGGGGGGCCCCATGAGCAGTTCTTC. It yields the protein CASSDSAGGPHEQFF.

The CDR3 spells CASRPRGVAETQYF. The CDR3 region has the DNA TGTGCCAGCAGGCCCCGGGGGGTCGCTGAGACCCAGTACTTC. V usage is TRBV6-1 and J usage is TRBJ2-5; 7 nucleotides align to TRBD2. Trimming cost V 6 bases and J 5 bases; bases outside gene matches: 9. Germline loops: CDR1 MNHNS, CDR2 SASEGT. The CDR3 loop spans 14 amino acids.

The rearrangement joins TRBV2 to TRBJ2-4; TRBD1 aligns across 7 bases. This CDR3 has 16 residues. Unmatched junction bases numbered 12, after V lost 2 bases and J lost 8 bases. Per germline, CDR1 SNHLY and CDR2 FYNNEI. The CDR3 sequence: CASSEKGSDRPHIQYF. CDR3 DNA: TGTGCCAGCAGTGAAAAGGGGTCGGACAGGCCTCACATTCAGTACTTC.

The rearrangement links TRBV4-1 to TRBJ1-4, with 9 nucleotides matching TRBD1. Trimming at V came to 4 bases and at J to 5 bases, leaving 5 bases not matched to a gene. The CDR3 consists of 15 residues. The germline gives CDR1 MGHRA, CDR2 YSYEKL. Here the CDR3 DNA reads TGCGCCAGCAGCCGATCGACAGGGGGAAATGAAAAACTGTTTTTT. Protein sequence: CASSRSTGGNEKLFF.

This clone was observed a handful of times. The chain has TRBV29-1 and TRBJ2-7; D perhaps matches TRBD1 (6 bases). Germline CDR1 and CDR2: SQVTM and ANQGSEA. Trimming stripped 4 bases from V and 6 bases from J, with 13 bases between. The CDR3 is 12 residues long. CDR3 amino acids: CSVGRAGVEQYF. CDR3 coding DNA: TGCAGCGTTGGCCGGGCAGGGGTCGAGCAGTACTTC.

This clone has more than one count but fewer than ten. The genes are TRBV7-9 and TRBJ1-4; D is perhaps TRBD1 (5 bases). CDR1 SEHNR and CDR2 FQNEAQ come from the germline V gene (reference sequence). V was shortened by 4 bases and J by 0 bases, with 15 bases between the two germline ends. The CDR3 sequence is 17 residues long. DNA of the CDR3: TGTGCCAGCAGCTACCAAGGGGCTCCAGCAACTAATGAAAAACTGTTTTTT. Its protein is CASSYQGAPATNEKLFF.

The chain joins TRBV7-2 to TRBJ2-1; possible D gene TRBD1, 6 bases. The V end lost 4 bases, the J end lost 10 bases, and 14 bases lay between the germline ends. The CDR3 is 13 amino acids. Germline CDR1 reads SGHTA; CDR2 reads FQGNSA. This CDR3 is CASSYPRQEEQFF. For the CDR3, the DNA is TGTGCCAGCAGCTATCCCCGACAGGAAGAGCAGTTCTTC.